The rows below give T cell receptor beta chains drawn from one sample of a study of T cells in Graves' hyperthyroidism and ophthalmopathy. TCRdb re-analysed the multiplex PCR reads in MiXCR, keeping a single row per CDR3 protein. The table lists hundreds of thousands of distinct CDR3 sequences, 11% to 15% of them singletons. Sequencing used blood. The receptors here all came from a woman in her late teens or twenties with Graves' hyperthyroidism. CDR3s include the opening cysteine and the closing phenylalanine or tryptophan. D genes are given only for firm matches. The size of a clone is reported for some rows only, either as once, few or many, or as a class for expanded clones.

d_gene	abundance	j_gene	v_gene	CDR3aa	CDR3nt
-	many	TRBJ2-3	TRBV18	CASSLDDPSTDTQYF	TGTGCCAGCTCACTGGACGACCCTAGCACAGATACGCAGTATTTT
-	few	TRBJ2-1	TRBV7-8	CASSLGPGRKDNEQFF	TGTGCCAGCAGCTTAGGTCCAGGGAGGAAGGATAATGAGCAGTTCTTC
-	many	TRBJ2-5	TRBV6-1	CASKEAKETQYF	TGTGCCAGCAAGGAGGCCAAGGAGACCCAGTACTTC
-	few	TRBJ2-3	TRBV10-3	CAIRDTTSTDTQYF	TGTGCCATCAGGGATACGACTAGCACAGATACGCAGTATTTT
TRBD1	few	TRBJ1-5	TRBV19	CASMENRGYYNQPQHF	TGTGCCAGTATGGAGAACAGGGGATATTACAATCAGCCCCAGCATTTT
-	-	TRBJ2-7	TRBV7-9	CASSKTGGLPTYEQYF	TGTGCCAGCAGCAAAACAGGGGGACTACCAACCTACGAGCAGTACTTC
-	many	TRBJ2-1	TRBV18	CASSTLGPNEQFF	TGTGCCAGCTCAACCCTAGGTCCCAATGAGCAGTTCTTC
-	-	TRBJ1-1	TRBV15	CATSRIGRGGTEAFF	TGTGCCACCAGCAGGATAGGACGCGGAGGAACTGAAGCTTTCTTT
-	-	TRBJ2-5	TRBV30	CAWSQAYPETQYF	TGTGCCTGGAGTCAAGCGTACCCGGAGACCCAGTACTTC
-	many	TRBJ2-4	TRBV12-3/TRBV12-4	CASSLPSVKNIQYF	TGTGCCAGCAGTTTACCTAGCGTGAAAAACATTCAGTACTTC
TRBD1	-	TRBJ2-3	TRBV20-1	CSAAGGRGTDTQYF	TGCAGTGCAGCAGGGGGCCGTGGTACAGATACGCAGTATTTT
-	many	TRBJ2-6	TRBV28	CATIGEPGANVLTF	TGTGCCACTATCGGGGAGCCTGGGGCCAACGTCCTGACTTTC
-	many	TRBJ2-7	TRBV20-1	CSARDRVRMRSYEQYF	TGCAGTGCTAGAGATCGGGTCCGGATGAGGTCCTACGAGCAGTACTTC
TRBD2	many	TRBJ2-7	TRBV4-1	CASSHSGLAKNEQYF	TGCGCCAGCAGCCATTCTGGACTAGCGAAAAACGAGCAGTACTTC
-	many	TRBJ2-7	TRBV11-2	CASSQTGTNYEQYF	TGTGCCAGCAGCCAAACAGGAACAAACTACGAGCAGTACTTC
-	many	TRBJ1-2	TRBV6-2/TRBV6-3	CASSYSYSQDGYTF	TGTGCCAGCAGTTACTCGTATAGTCAAGATGGCTACACCTTC
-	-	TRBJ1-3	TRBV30	CAWIFGHCSGNTIYF	TGTGCCTGGATATTCGGCCATTGCTCTGGAAACACCATATATTTT
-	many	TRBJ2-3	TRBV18	CASSPPGPPDTQYF	TGTGCCAGCTCACCACCAGGACCCCCAGATACGCAGTATTTT
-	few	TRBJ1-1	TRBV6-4	CASRWDENTEAFF	TGTGCCAGCAGATGGGACGAGAACACTGAAGCTTTCTTT
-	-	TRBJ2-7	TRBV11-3	CASRGGDYGEQYF	TGTGCCAGCAGGGGCGGTGACTACGGCGAGCAGTACTTC
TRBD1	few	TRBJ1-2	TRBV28	CASRPTGEGDYGYTF	TGTGCCAGCAGACCTACAGGGGAGGGAGATTATGGCTACACCTTC
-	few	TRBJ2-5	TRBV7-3	CASSPPDMETQYF	TGTGCCAGCAGCCCCCCCGATATGGAGACCCAGTACTTC
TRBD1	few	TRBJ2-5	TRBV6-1	CASSEAPPTGGQETQYF	TGTGCCAGCAGTGAAGCCCCCCCGACAGGGGGCCAAGAGACCCAGTACTTC
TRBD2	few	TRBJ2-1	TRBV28	CASTTRGGTSGHNEQFF	TGTGCCAGCACAACTCGGGGGGGGACTAGCGGGCACAATGAGCAGTTCTTC
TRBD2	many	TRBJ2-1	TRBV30	CAWRGRGTRIYNEQFF	TGTGCCTGGAGGGGCCGGGGGACTAGGATCTACAATGAGCAGTTCTTC
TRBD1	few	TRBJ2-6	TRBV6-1	CASRLDRAGANVLTF	TGTGCCAGCAGATTAGACAGGGCTGGGGCCAACGTCCTGACTTTC
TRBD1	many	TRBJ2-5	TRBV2	CASSQDRGRETQYF	TGTGCCAGCAGTCAGGACAGGGGGCGAGAGACCCAGTACTTC
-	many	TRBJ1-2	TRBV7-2	CASTTNSYGYTF	TGTGCCAGCACCACTAACAGCTATGGCTACACCTTC
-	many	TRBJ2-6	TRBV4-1	CASSQVGSGANVLTF	TGCGCCAGCAGCCAAGTTGGATCTGGGGCCAACGTCCTGACTTTC
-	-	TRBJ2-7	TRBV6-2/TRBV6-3	CASTRTESYEQYF	TGTGCCAGCACCCGGACGGAGTCCTACGAGCAGTACTTC
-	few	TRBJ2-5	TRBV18	CASSRLQGVGETQYF	TGTGCCAGCTCAAGGCTTCAGGGTGTCGGCGAGACCCAGTACTTC
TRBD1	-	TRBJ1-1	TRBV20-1	CSARAAGTGERGPDTEAFF	TGCAGTGCTAGAGCCGCCGGGACAGGAGAACGGGGGCCTGACACTGAAGCTTTCTTT
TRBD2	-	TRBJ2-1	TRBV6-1	CASRSTSGRRSYNEQFF	TGTGCCAGCCGGTCGACTAGCGGGAGACGTTCCTACAATGAGCAGTTCTTC
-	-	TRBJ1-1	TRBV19	CASKQAFF	TGTGCCAGTAAACAGGCTTTCTTT
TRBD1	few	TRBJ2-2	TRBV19	CASNRGDTGELFF	TGTGCCAGTAACAGGGGCGACACCGGGGAGCTGTTTTTT
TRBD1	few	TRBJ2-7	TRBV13	CASSHARQGYEQYF	TGTGCCAGCAGCCATGCGAGACAGGGTTACGAGCAGTACTTC
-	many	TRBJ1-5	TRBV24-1	CATTAFWLGQPQHF	TGTGCCACGACAGCCTTTTGGCTCGGTCAGCCCCAGCATTTT
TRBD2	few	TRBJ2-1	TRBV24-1	CAPTRAGTRGGIGYNEQFF	TGTGCGCCCACGCGGGCCGGGACTAGAGGGGGGATTGGCTACAATGAGCAGTTCTTC
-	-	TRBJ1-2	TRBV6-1	CASRYLQRRGYTF	TGTGCCAGCAGGTACCTCCAGAGACGGGGCTACACCTTC
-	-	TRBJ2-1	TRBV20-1	CSASGSGLGLDEQFF	TGCAGTGCTAGCGGGTCTGGGTTGGGGCTGGATGAGCAGTTCTTC
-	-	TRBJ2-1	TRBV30	CALDRSYNEQFF	TGTGCCTTAGACAGGTCCTACAATGAGCAGTTCTTC
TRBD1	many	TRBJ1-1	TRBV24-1	CATTGGQGSEAFF	TGTGCCACCACGGGCGGACAGGGTTCTGAAGCTTTCTTT
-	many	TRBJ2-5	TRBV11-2	CASSLQGTQYF	TGTGCCAGCAGCTTACAGGGGACCCAGTACTTC
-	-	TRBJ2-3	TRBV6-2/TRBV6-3	CASSYSGVDDTQYF	TGTGCCAGCAGTTACTCGGGAGTGGATGATACGCAGTATTTT
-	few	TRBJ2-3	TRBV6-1	CASSAGRRPSTDTQYF	TGTGCCAGCAGCGCGGGAAGGCGTCCCTCCACAGATACGCAGTATTTT
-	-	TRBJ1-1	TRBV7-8	CASSLLPDGTLEAFF	TGTGCCAGCAGCTTGTTGCCCGACGGGACCCTTGAAGCTTTCTTT
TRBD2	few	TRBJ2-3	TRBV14	CASSQYPLAGMPTDTQYF	TGTGCCAGCAGCCAATACCCACTAGCGGGAATGCCAACAGATACGCAGTATTTT